Below, one T cell receptor beta chain is given with its context. Its antigen is not identified. Amplification of TCR alpha and beta CDR3 regions from RNA used iRepertoire nested multiplex PCR. TCRdb used MiXCR to reprocess the multiplex PCR reads, holding one entry per CDR3 protein. Among about 380,000 distinct CDR3 sequences listed, about 40% were seen once. These data come from a study of glioma-infiltrating T cells. Broader study findings: Tissue and blood shared very few CDR3 sequences. Gliomas, especially low-grade, showed above-expected tissue-blood divergence; non-neoplastic patients showed below.

V lost 3 bases and J lost 2; bases outside the gene matches: 5. CDR3 size: 17 residues. Material: glioma tissue, nonneoplastic brain tissue, or PBMCs (not recorded which). This sequence joins TRBV12-3 or TRBV12-4 and TRBJ2-6; 9 bases are a match to TRBD1. The source of this sequence is a human donor with low-grade glioma or glioblastoma, undergoing nonglioma brain surgery, or in good health (not recorded which). The CDR3 here is CASSLGTGMTGANVLTF. The CDR3 coding sequence is TGTGCCAGCAGTTTGGGGACAGGGATGACTGGGGCCAACGTCCTGACTTTC.